This T cell receptor beta chain comes out of a study of regulatory T cells in long-lasting Graves disease. Study results and caveats: Small numbers of samples may have cut accuracy.

The time point denotes: newly diagnosed GD, antithyroid drugs for less than 3 months. RNA extracted from PBMCs served as the sequencing template. Between the trimmed V and J ends, which lost 6 bases and 12 bases, there was a span of 27 bases. The CDR3 loop spans 16 amino acids. Germline V gene sequence: CDR1 MDHEN, CDR2 SYDVKM. The table lists this clonotype with many counts. Its target is not known. In building TCR beta libraries, iRepertoire HTBI primers were used together with Arm-PCR of CDR3 regions. Using its own MiXCR run on the multiplex PCR reads, TCRdb lists one record per CDR3 protein. The sample shows just over 600,000 distinct CDR3 sequences, roughly 15% of them seen only once. The same specimen was also included in a second study, on T cells in Graves' hyperthyroidism and ophthalmopathy.

The material was peripheral blood mononuclear cells (PBMCs), obtained at new diagnosis, from a patient treated with antithyroid drugs. The chain carries TRBV28 and TRBJ2-1, with TRBD1 as a possible D gene (6 bases). This TCR came from a woman aged 25-40 years with Graves disease. Here the CDR3 DNA reads TGTGCCAGCAGGTCCCCCGGGACACTAACAACCGCGAGGCAGTTCTTC. Translation: CASRSPGTLTTARQFF.